The 31 T cell receptor beta chains below all came from one sample that was sequenced in a study of cytomegalovirus exposure and HLA in healthy donors. Vbeta (60) and Jbeta (13) primers were used in the PCR. The data were produced by immunoSEQ multiplex PCR, yet TCRdb's version contains in-frame clones alone and is incomplete. The sample includes over 100,000 clones, approximately 70% seen only once; the top ten take around 0.95%. Sequenced input: PBMCs. Receptors were obtained from a woman in her thirties in good health and CMV-seronegative.

This clone was observed a single time. V usage is TRBV6-5 and J usage is TRBJ2-4; TRBD2 matches at 7 bases. The CDR3 is 16 amino acids. Germline trimming cut 4 bases from V and 3 bases from J; bases unmatched to any gene: 9. Germline assignment: CDR1 MNHEY and CDR2 SVGAGI. The CDR3 DNA follows: TGTGCCAGCAGTTCCTCCGGGGGGTGGGGCAAAAACATTCAGTACTTC. Its translation: CASSSSGGWGKNIQYF.

V and J are TRBV4-2 and TRBJ1-2; TRBD1 matches 11 bases. J gave up 4 bases and V 6 bases, and 10 bases lay outside the gene matches. CDR3 length: 16 amino acids. Germline CDR1 is LGHNA and CDR2 is YNFKEQ. CDR3 coding DNA: TGTGCCAGCAGAGACCCGGGACAGGGGGGAGGCTATGGCTACACCTTC. The encoded protein is CASRDPGQGGGYGYTF.

V and J are TRBV12-5 and TRBJ1-5; D is uncertain. Germline V gene sequence: CDR1 LGHNT, CDR2 FRNRAP. There are 13 residues in the CDR3. V lost 2 bases to trimming and J lost 5 bases, with 7 bases between them. The CDR3 sequence: CASGLSGYQPQHF. The CDR3 DNA is TGTGCTAGTGGTTTGTCGGGTTATCAGCCCCAGCATTTT.

The rearrangement joins TRBV7-8 to TRBJ2-3; 9 nucleotides match TRBD2. Per germline, CDR1 SGHVS and CDR2 FQNEAQ. V was pared by 8 bases and J by 0 bases, with 6 bases of the junction left unmatched. There are 15 residues in the CDR3. The CDR3 DNA is TGTGCCAGCGGAATGACTAGCGGTAGCACAGATACGCAGTATTTT. This translates into CASGMTSGSTDTQYF.

In its sample, this clone was seen a few times. J is TRBJ1-5 and V is TRBV10-2; 9 nucleotides agree with TRBD1. The CDR3 contains 15 residues. Germline V lookup: CDR1 WSHSY, CDR2 SAAADI. With V trimmed by 6 bases and J by 6 bases, 9 bases remained unmatched. DNA of the CDR3: TGCGCCAGCAGCTGGGACCCGACAGGGGGTCAGCCCCAGCATTTT. It yields the protein CASSWDPTGGQPQHF.

The V and J genes are TRBV4-3 and TRBJ2-7, with a weak D call TRBD1 (6 bases). The germline V and J ends were trimmed by 0 bases and 3 bases, with 9 bases remaining between them. The CDR3 contains 14 residues. Per the germline V gene, CDR1 is LGHNA and CDR2 is YSLEER. The CDR3 bases are TGCGCCAGCAGCCAAGAGAGGGACAACTACGAGCAGTACTTC. It yields the protein CASSQERDNYEQYF.

The CDR3 region is CASSWTGYDNEQFF. CDR3 nucleotides: TGTGCCAGTAGTTGGACAGGGTACGACAATGAGCAGTTCTTC. The rearrangement links TRBV19 to TRBJ2-1; 8 bases map to TRBD1. J lost 5 bases, V lost 5 bases, and 5 bases had no gene match. CDR1 is LNHDA, CDR2 SQIVND, per germline (reference sequence). The CDR3 extends over 14 amino acids.

This sequence joins TRBV29-1 and TRBJ1-2, with TRBD1 identical over 7 bases. Losses at the gene ends were 2 bases for V and 8 bases for J; bases not matched to a gene: 5. This CDR3 is built from 12 residues. Germline lookup yields CDR1 SQVTM and CDR2 ANQGSEA. The CDR3 is CSVERQGRGYTF. The CDR3 nucleotides read TGCAGCGTTGAAAGACAGGGCCGAGGCTACACCTTC.

This rearrangement joins TRBV6-1 to TRBJ1-1; 7 bases match TRBD1. CDR1 and CDR2 (germline): MNHNS, SASEGT. Losses at the gene ends were 3 bases for V and 4 bases for J; bases not matched to a gene: 5. CDR3 size: 14 residues. Here the CDR3 reads CASSDVQGGTEAFF. The CDR3 DNA sequence: TGTGCCAGCAGTGACGTCCAGGGGGGCACTGAAGCTTTCTTT.

The V gene is TRBV27, the J gene TRBJ2-5; TRBD2 matches 9 bases. Germline V gives CDR1 MNHEY, CDR2 SMNVEV (reference sequence). The CDR3 is 15 residues long. V shed 2 bases and J 5 bases; nucleotides not matched to a gene: 6. The CDR3 DNA sequence: TGTGCCAGCAGTTTAGGACTAGCGCTTCAGGAGACCCAGTACTTC. It is translated as CASSLGLALQETQYF.

The rearrangement joins TRBV16 to TRBJ1-2; D might be TRBD1 (5 bases). The CDR3 is 14 amino acids. Per germline, CDR1 KGHSY and CDR2 FQNENV. Trimming removed 4 bases from V and 4 bases from J, with 13 bases in between. The CDR3 protein is CASSRQTATYGYTF. For the CDR3, the DNA is TGTGCCAGCAGCCGGCAGACAGCGACCTATGGCTACACCTTC.

CDR3 coding DNA: TGCAGCGTTGATCCGAGTGAAGCTTTCTTT. Its translation: CSVDPSEAFF. The chain uses TRBV29-1 and TRBJ1-1, with D hard to call. The V end was cut by 3 bases, the J end by 7 bases, with 6 bases between. The germline CDR1 and CDR2 sequences are SQVTM and ANQGSEA. The CDR3 extends over 10 amino acids.

The V gene is TRBV19, the J gene TRBJ1-6; D remains unclear. The CDR3 is 14 residues long. Germline CDR1 LNHDA, CDR2 SQIVND (reference sequence). V gave up 5 bases and J gave up 6 bases, with 11 bases separating them. The CDR3 sequence: CASSYIGGNSPLHF. In DNA form, the CDR3 reads TGTGCCAGTAGTTACATAGGCGGTAATTCACCCCTCCACTTT.

The chain employs TRBV5-6 and TRBJ2-7; D might be TRBD1 (6 bases). Germline CDR1 reads SGHDT; CDR2 reads YYEEEE. The CDR3 consists of 15 residues. V was clipped by 1 base and J by 3 bases, with 14 bases between them. CDR3 amino acids: CASSLFGTTVYEQYF. CDR3 DNA: TGTGCCAGCAGCTTGTTTGGGACAACGGTCTACGAGCAGTACTTC.

The rearrangement links TRBV15 to TRBJ1-2; 8 positions agree with TRBD1. Germline CDR1 LNHNV, CDR2 YYDKDF (reference sequence). The CDR3 covers 14 residues. The junction had 7 bases not matched to a gene; V was cut back by 5 bases and J by 5 bases. The CDR3 region has the DNA TGTGCCACCAGCCCTGGACAGGGCGGATATGGCTACACCTTC. Amino acid sequence: CATSPGQGGYGYTF.

V is TRBV18 and J is TRBJ1-1; D is perhaps TRBD1 (6 bases). The V and J ends lost 4 bases and 3 bases respectively, with 18 bases between them. Germline CDR1 is KGHSH and CDR2 is LQKENI. The CDR3 has 16 amino acids. CDR3 bases: TGTGCCAGCTCACTGGCAGGGGTTAGCCTGGACACTGAAGCTTTCTTT. This encodes CASSLAGVSLDTEAFF.

This chain joins TRBV4-3 and TRBJ1-4, with unresolved D. The germline V gene encodes CDR1 LGHNA and CDR2 YSLEER. There are 16 residues in the CDR3. V was shortened by 0 bases and J by 2 bases, with 10 bases between the two germline ends. The CDR3 spells CASSQDFTQTNEKLFF. The CDR3 DNA is TGCGCCAGCAGCCAAGATTTTACACAGACTAATGAAAAACTGTTTTTT.

DNA for the CDR3: TGTGCCAGCAGAGTCCCAGGGGGCACCGGGGAGCTGTTTTTT. Translating gives CASRVPGGTGELFF. The chain links TRBV2 to TRBJ2-2; 7 nucleotides align to TRBD1. The V segment lost 6 bases and the J segment 4 bases; nucleotides outside the gene matches: 5. The germline V gene has CDR1 SNHLY and CDR2 FYNNEI. The length of the CDR3 is 14 residues.

J is TRBJ2-3 and V is TRBV19, with TRBD2 matching over 15 bases. CDR3 length equals 17 residues. The junction had 7 bases not matched to a gene; V was cut back by 4 bases and J by 5 bases. CDR1 is LNHDA, CDR2 SQIVND, per germline (reference sequence). The chain's CDR3 is CASSTPGTSGGKDTQYF. The CDR3 region has the DNA TGTGCCAGTAGTACCCCGGGGACTAGCGGGGGGAAAGATACGCAGTATTTT.

This clone was seen once. The V call is TRBV15, the J call TRBJ1-2, with 9 positions matching TRBD1. This CDR3 region has 16 residues. The V gene's germline CDR1 is LNHNV and CDR2 YYDKDF (reference sequence). V lost 0 bases, J lost 6 bases, and 8 bases stayed unmatched. CDR3 residues: CATSRDVAGQGHGYTF. CDR3 in DNA: TGTGCCACCAGCAGAGATGTAGCGGGACAGGGACATGGCTACACCTTC.

Written as DNA, the CDR3 is TGTGCCAGCAGTGAAGTCTGGGGAGATCAGCCCCAGCATTTT. It specifies CASSEVWGDQPQHF. The chain employs TRBV2 and TRBJ1-5; D is uncertain. V dropped 1 base and J dropped 5 bases, with 9 bases sitting between them. The germline gives CDR1 SNHLY, CDR2 FYNNEI. This CDR3 comprises 14 residues.

This clone was counted only a few times. The chain is built from TRBV30 and TRBJ2-5, with TRBD2 matching over 9 bases. CDR1 is GTSNPN, CDR2 SVGIG, per germline (reference sequence). This CDR3 has 18 amino acids. J lost 3 bases, V lost 0 bases, and 14 bases had no gene match. The CDR3, as DNA: TGTGCCTGGAGTGTATTTGGCGGGAGGGCTACTGGGGAAGAGACCCAGTACTTC. It yields the protein CAWSVFGGRATGEETQYF.

The chain has TRBV5-1 and TRBJ2-7, with D tentatively TRBD1 (6 bases). Trimming stripped 2 bases from V and 1 base from J, with 10 bases between. This CDR3 spans 14 amino acids. Germline CDR1 and CDR2: SGHRS and YFSETQ. CDR3 DNA: TGCGCCAGCAGCTTTCGGGACACTTCCTACGAGCAGTACTTC. Residues: CASSFRDTSYEQYF.

This clone came up a few times. DNA for the CDR3: TGCGCCAGCAGCCAAGACTCGGTTTCAAATGGCTACACCTTC. Encoded protein: CASSQDSVSNGYTF. The chain employs TRBV4-3 and TRBJ1-2; D gene unclear. In germline, CDR1 is LGHNA, CDR2 YSLEER. The CDR3 is made up of 14 amino acids. V lost 0 bases and J 6 bases, leaving 11 bases between the germline ends.

The chain uses TRBV5-1 and TRBJ1-1, with 10 bases fitting TRBD1. CDR3 length: 19 amino acids. From germline, CDR1 is SGHRS and CDR2 YFSETQ. The V segment lost 4 bases and the J segment 0 bases; nucleotides outside the gene matches: 15. This CDR3 is CASSGNRDRGLWVNTEAFF. Here the CDR3 DNA reads TGCGCCAGCAGCGGAAACCGGGACAGGGGTTTATGGGTGAACACTGAAGCTTTCTTT.

The chain uses TRBV7-2 and TRBJ1-1; D is undetermined. CDR3 length equals 14 residues. Deletions cut 4 bases from V and 0 bases from J, with 9 bases between. In germline, CDR1 is SGHTA, CDR2 FQGNSA. In nucleotides, the CDR3 is TGTGCCAGCAGCTCCTACAGCCTGAACACTGAAGCTTTCTTT. Amino acids: CASSSYSLNTEAFF. The full variable domain, with the rest looked up from reference TRBV7-2 and TRBJ1-1, is GAGVSQSPSNKVTEKGKDVELRCDPISGHTALYWYRQSLGQGLEFLIYFQGNSAPDKSGLPSDRFSAERTGGSVSTLTIQRTQQEDSAVYLCASSSYSLNTEAFFGQGTRLTVV.

The rearrangement links TRBV5-1 to TRBJ2-1; TRBD1 aligns across 9 bases. Trimming took 5 bases from V and 9 from J; bases not matched to a gene: 15. Germline V gene sequence: CDR1 SGHRS, CDR2 YFSETQ. The CDR3 totals 16 residues. The CDR3 DNA reads as TGCGCCAGCAGTCCTAATGAGGGACAGGGTTTCACTGAGCAGTTCTTC. Protein: CASSPNEGQGFTEQFF.

In its sample, this clone was seen a few times. V and J are TRBV5-4 and TRBJ2-1; D might be TRBD1 (6 bases). CDR3 size: 12 residues. Germline lookup yields CDR1 SGHNT and CDR2 YYREEE (reference sequence). Trimming left V 3 bases short and J 5 bases short, with 6 bases between. CDR3 coding DNA: TGTGCCAGCAGCTGGGGGCACAATGAGCAGTTCTTC. Its protein product is CASSWGHNEQFF.

The chain joins TRBV7-2 to TRBJ2-2, with a weak D call TRBD2 (6 bases). The V end was cut by 1 base, the J end by 6 bases, with 15 bases between. Germline V gives CDR1 SGHTA, CDR2 FQGNSA. This CDR3 has 16 residues. CDR3 sequence (DNA): TGTGCCAGCAGCTTAGTTACTAGCACTAAGTCCGGGGAGCTGTTTTTT. The encoded protein is CASSLVTSTKSGELFF.

V is TRBV5-1 and J is TRBJ2-1, with 7 bases identical to TRBD2. V lost 1 base and J lost 5; bases outside the gene matches: 6. The germline CDR1 and CDR2 sequences are SGHRS and YFSETQ. The length of the CDR3 is 15 residues. The CDR3 coding sequence is TGCGCCAGCAGCTTGATTCATGGGGGGGACAATGAGCAGTTCTTC. Translation: CASSLIHGGDNEQFF.

This clone came up a few times. The V and J genes are TRBV27 and TRBJ1-4; D perhaps matches TRBD1 (5 bases). The V and J ends lost 3 bases and 7 bases respectively, with 12 bases between them. There are 14 residues in the CDR3. Germline assignment: CDR1 MNHEY and CDR2 SMNVEV (reference sequence). The CDR3 DNA reads as TGTGCCAGCAGTTTGACAGCCGGTACTGAAAAACTGTTTTTT. Translating it yields CASSLTAGTEKLFF.